This T cell receptor (beta chain) was captured by sequencing in a study of regulatory and conventional T cells in RAG deficiency. This clone was observed once. The CDR3 is made up of 15 amino acids. From germline, CDR1 is KGHSH and CDR2 LQKENI. The germline V and J ends were trimmed by 0 bases and 0 bases, with 9 bases remaining between them. Using immunoSEQ multiplex PCR, the repertoire was profiled, and TCRdb retains in-frame clones only, with some absent. The sample yields about 19,000 clones, about nine tenths seen once. The sorted regulatory T cells were CD4+, CD25-high and CD127-low, with genomic DNA sequenced. Another study also made use of these data, one on regulatory T cells. That source adds: The PCR used 52 TRBV and 13 TRBJ primers.

This chain links TRBV18 with TRBJ2-7; D call uncertain. The sequenced sample was Tregs sorted from blood. The clonotype was recovered from a human donor in good health. The CDR3 loop is CASSPPSSASYEQYF. The CDR3 bases are TGTGCCAGCTCACCACCGTCATCTGCCTCCTACGAGCAGTACTTC.